These 15 T cell receptor beta chains originate from one sample sequenced in a study of blood T cell repertoires in COVID-19. Data came from immunoSEQ multiplex PCR; TCRdb stores just in-frame clones and leaves some out. The table includes 65,000 to 95,000 clones, approximately 89% detected once. Specimen: peripheral blood. These receptors were obtained from a man older than 75 with acute or convalescent COVID-19.

This clone occurred a few times. V is TRBV7-9 and J is TRBJ2-6; 7 bases line up with TRBD2. Germline loops: CDR1 SEHNR, CDR2 FQNEAQ (reference sequence). The CDR3 runs 17 residues. Unmatched junction bases numbered 8, after V lost 6 bases and J lost 0 bases. The CDR3, as DNA: TGTGCCAGCAGATCTCTAGCGGCCAGCTCTGGGGCCAACGTCCTGACTTTC. It codes for CASRSLAASSGANVLTF. The full variable domain, its missing parts supplied by reference TRBV7-9 and TRBJ2-6, is DTGVSQNPRHKITKRGQNVTFRCDPISEHNRLYWYRQTLGQGPEFLTYFQNEAQLEKSRLLSDRFSAERPKGSFSTLEIQRTEQGDSAMYLCASRSLAASSGANVLTFGAGSRLTVL.

The rearrangement links TRBV6-5 to TRBJ1-1, with unresolved D. CDR1 and CDR2 from the germline V gene are MNHEY and SVGAGI. Trimming removed 7 bases at V and 1 base at J, with 13 bases between. The CDR3 contains 14 residues. The CDR3 spells CASTPNQKNTEAFF. DNA for the CDR3: TGTGCCAGCACACCTAACCAAAAGAACACTGAAGCTTTCTTT.

V is TRBV11-2 and J is TRBJ1-1; perhaps TRBD1 as D (6 bases). Germline CDR1 reads SGHAT; CDR2 reads FQNNGV. V dropped 6 bases and J dropped 10 bases, with 21 bases sitting between them. The CDR3 covers 14 residues. The CDR3 region has the DNA TGTGCCAGCAGTTTTTCGACAGGCAGACCAGGAGCTTTCTTT. Translation gives CASSFSTGRPGAFF. The full variable domain, with the rest looked up from reference TRBV11-2 and TRBJ1-1, is EAGVAQSPRYKIIEKRQSVAFWCNPISGHATLYWYQQILGQGPKLLIQFQNNGVVDDSQLPKDRFSAERLKGVDSTLKIQPAKLEDSAVYLCASSFSTGRPGAFFGQGTRLTVV.

This chain links TRBV2 with TRBJ1-2; D gene unclear. Germline CDR1 SNHLY, CDR2 FYNNEI. V was shortened by 8 bases and J by 7 bases, with 11 bases between the two germline ends. The CDR3 is 11 amino acids. CDR3 coding DNA: TGTGCCAGCGGAGAATCTGCTGGCTACACCTTC. Its protein is CASGESAGYTF.

This chain uses TRBV5-4 with TRBJ1-2; TRBD1 matches 8 bases. The CDR3 length is 14 residues. Germline V lookup: CDR1 SGHNT, CDR2 YYREEE (reference sequence). Losses at the gene ends were 0 bases for V and 8 bases for J; bases not matched to a gene: 6. In DNA, the CDR3 is TGTGCCAGCAGCTTGGTGACAGGGGCTGAAGGCTACACCTTC. Translating gives CASSLVTGAEGYTF.

This chain joins TRBV2 and TRBJ1-5; 9 nucleotides line up with TRBD1. There are 15 residues in the CDR3. The germline gives CDR1 SNHLY, CDR2 FYNNEI. V lost 6 bases, J lost 0 bases, and 3 bases stayed unmatched. CDR3 in amino acids: CASSRQGDSNQPQHF. For the CDR3, the DNA is TGTGCCAGCAGCAGACAGGGGGATAGCAATCAGCCCCAGCATTTT.

The chain recombines TRBV2 with TRBJ1-5, with a tentative D call TRBD1 (6 bases). The CDR3 has 13 amino acids. V was clipped by 6 bases and J by 6 bases, with 12 bases between them. Germline CDR1 and CDR2: SNHLY and FYNNEI. The CDR3 DNA sequence: TGTGCCAGCAGCGAACAGGGTGGTCAGCCCCAGCATTTT. This sequence encodes CASSEQGGQPQHF.

The chain recombines TRBV5-1 with TRBJ2-3; the D gene is possibly TRBD1 (6 bases). The CDR3 covers 14 residues. Germline V CDR1 and CDR2: SGHRS, YFSETQ. The ends were cut back, 3 bases at V and 5 bases at J, with 13 bases in the middle. For the CDR3, the DNA is TGCGCCAGCAGCTCCAGGGGTTTGGGAGATACGCAGTATTTT. Protein sequence: CASSSRGLGDTQYF.

The chain couples TRBV2 to TRBJ2-1, with D possibly TRBD1 on 6 matching bases. With 5 bases removed from V and 5 bases from J, the gap between germline ends came to 13 bases. The CDR3 is made up of 14 amino acids. Per the germline V gene, CDR1 is SNHLY and CDR2 is FYNNEI. The CDR3 region is CASSLFTGNNEQFF. CDR3 in DNA: TGTGCCAGCAGTCTCTTTACAGGGAACAATGAGCAGTTCTTC.

The J gene is TRBJ2-7, the V gene TRBV19; a weak D match, TRBD2 (7 bases). CDR3 length equals 16 residues. The germline gives CDR1 LNHDA, CDR2 SQIVND (reference sequence). The V gene lost 3 bases and the J gene lost 3 bases, with 18 bases spanning the gap. The CDR3 nucleotides read TGTGCCAGTAGTATTGCCGGGGGGCTTACCTTCTACGAGCAGTACTTC. Amino acid sequence: CASSIAGGLTFYEQYF.

V gene TRBV2 combines with J gene TRBJ2-3; 13 nucleotides agree with TRBD2. V gave up 5 bases and J gave up 5 bases; unmatched junction bases: 7. The CDR3 spans 16 residues. Germline CDR1 is SNHLY and CDR2 is FYNNEI. In nucleotides, the CDR3 is TGTGCCAGCAGTCTAAGGACTAGCGGGGGAAGAGATACGCAGTATTTT. Amino acid sequence: CASSLRTSGGRDTQYF.

The V call is TRBV27, the J call TRBJ2-7, with 12 bases matching TRBD2. Trimming removed 7 bases from V and 6 bases from J; junction bases left unmatched: 7. The CDR3 has 14 amino acids. Germline CDR1 MNHEY, CDR2 SMNVEV (reference sequence). This CDR3 reads CASTPSGRAGEQYF. The CDR3 nucleotides read TGTGCCAGCACCCCTAGCGGGAGGGCCGGCGAGCAGTACTTC.

V usage is TRBV3-1 (or the pseudogene TRBV3-2) and J usage is TRBJ2-7, with D maybe TRBD2 (5 bases). The germline V gene encodes CDR1 LGHDT and CDR2 YNNKEL (reference sequence). This CDR3 contains 15 residues. V lost 1 base and J 5 bases, leaving 15 bases between the germline ends. The CDR3 nucleotides read TGTGCCAGCAGCCAAGGATGGGGAGAGGCGGACGAGCAGTACTTC. This codes for CASSQGWGEADEQYF.

This chain links TRBV5-1 with TRBJ2-3; 9 bases line up with TRBD1. V trimming: 4 bases; J trimming: 3 bases; junction bases outside the gene matches: 6. This CDR3 is 15 amino acids long. Germline V gene lookup returns CDR1 SGHRS and CDR2 YFSETQ. This CDR3 is CASSAGQGGTDTQYF. The CDR3 DNA follows: TGCGCCAGCAGCGCGGGACAGGGAGGGACAGATACGCAGTATTTT.

V and J are TRBV15 and TRBJ2-7; 7 nucleotides align to TRBD2. The CDR3 is 14 residues long. V gave up 0 bases and J gave up 2 bases; unmatched junction bases: 1. Germline values: CDR1 LNHNV, CDR2 YYDKDF (reference sequence). CDR3 amino acids: CATSRDRGAYEQYF. The CDR3, as DNA: TGTGCCACCAGCAGAGATCGGGGGGCCTACGAGCAGTACTTC.